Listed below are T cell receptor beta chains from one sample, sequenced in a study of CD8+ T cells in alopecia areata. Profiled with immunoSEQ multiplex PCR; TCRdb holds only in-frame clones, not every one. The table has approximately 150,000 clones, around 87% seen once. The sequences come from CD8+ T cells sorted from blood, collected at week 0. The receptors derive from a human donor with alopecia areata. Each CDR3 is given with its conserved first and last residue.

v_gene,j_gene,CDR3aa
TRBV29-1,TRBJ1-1,CSVEDLGNRLNTEAFF
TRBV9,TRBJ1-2,CASSVMDSPYYGYTF
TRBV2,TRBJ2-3,CARSETGLTDTQYF
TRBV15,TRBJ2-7,CATSSRDRRYEQYF
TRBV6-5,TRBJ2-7,CASSSVAQGRYDEQYF
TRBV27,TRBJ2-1,CASSFAGGPNEQFF
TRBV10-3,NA,CAISAPGGSEQYF
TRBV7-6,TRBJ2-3,CASSLDALVAGGTDTQYF
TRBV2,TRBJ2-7,CASVEPASYEQYF
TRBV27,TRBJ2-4,CASSFARVSIQYF